This T cell receptor beta chain was retrieved from a study of CD8 T cells in ankylosing spondylitis. The ends lost 5 bases at V and 5 bases at J; junction bases unmatched: 9. CDR1 and CDR2 from the germline V gene are SGHVS and FQNEAQ. The length of the CDR3 is 14 residues. This clonotype was detected only a few times. MiXCR, run by TCRdb on the 5' RACE reads, gives a single entry per CDR3 protein. The sample records 150,000 or so distinct CDR3 sequences, approximately 10% being singletons. This clonotype originated in a female donor with ankylosing spondylitis or in good health (not recorded which). The gene calls are TRBV7-8 and TRBJ2-7; the match to TRBD1 covers 7 bases. The specimen was blood, either unsorted or a sorted T cell fraction (not recorded which). The CDR3 coding sequence is TGTGCCAGCAGCGCCCGACAGGGTGGGAACGAGCAGTACTTC. Translated, it gives CASSARQGGNEQYF.